A single TCR beta chain is shown here with its context. The CDR3 has 16 amino acids. Deletions cut 0 bases from V and 0 bases from J, with 7 bases between. The germline CDR1 and CDR2 sequences are SGHDT and YYEEEE. The sample belongs to a study of blood T cell repertoires in COVID-19. Overall study: Some COVID-19 samples were acute and others convalescent; all came from the United States, Italy and Spain. T cells, B-cell-depleted T cells, or PBMCs supplied cDNA or gDNA.

Original processing notes: Estimates of nucleated cell counts were drawn from the amplification of reference gene primers. The table came from immunoSEQ multiplex PCR; TCRdb's copy has only in-frame clones and leaves some out. D and trimming come from the DNA, and the V and J calls and clone size come from that table. The sample holds almost 400,000 clones; over 75% are singletons and the top ten take more than 0.9%. This sequence joins TRBV5-6 and TRBJ1-6, with D tentatively TRBD1 (5 bases). Sequencing was carried out using PBMCs or T cells enriched from blood (not recorded which). This sequence originates from a woman between 25 and 40 years old with acute COVID-19. The CDR3 loop is CASSLDRSSYNSPLHF. For the CDR3, the DNA is TGTGCCAGCAGCTTGGACAGGAGCTCCTATAATTCACCCCTCCACTTT.